A single sample is the source of the 22 T cell receptor beta chains below, sequenced in a study. TCRdb recomputed calls from the RT-PCR reads with MiXCR, one row per CDR3 protein. The data show about 680,000 distinct CDR3 sequences, approximately 15% seen once. The sequenced material came from memory CD4+ T cells from blood. These TCRs come from a female donor in good health, serving as a healthy control.

The rearrangement links TRBV15 to TRBJ2-7; D is perhaps TRBD1 (6 bases). Trimming removed 5 bases at V and 0 bases at J, with 17 bases between. Germline assignment: CDR1 LNHNV and CDR2 YYDKDF (reference sequence). The CDR3 is made up of 16 amino acids. The CDR3 region has the DNA TGTGCCACCAGCCGTTACCGCGGACAGAGCTCCTACGAGCAGTACTTC. Translating gives CATSRYRGQSSYEQYF.

The rearrangement links TRBV20-1 to TRBJ2-1, with 9 bases matching TRBD2. The germline V gene encodes CDR1 DFQATT and CDR2 SNEGSKA (reference sequence). The CDR3 is made up of 17 amino acids. CDR3 coding DNA: TGCACCGCTGCAGCGGCAGCGGGAGGACAAAGTGGCAATGAGCAGTTCTTC. Its protein product is CTAAAAAGGQSGNEQFF.

The rearrangement joins TRBV5-1 to TRBJ2-3; D may be TRBD1 (10 bases). Germline loops: CDR1 SGHRS, CDR2 YFSETQ. V lost 4 bases to trimming and J lost 6 bases, with 27 bases between them. This CDR3 is built from 18 residues. In DNA form, the CDR3 reads TGCGCCAGCAGCCGACAGGGGGCGATGGGTAGCGGGAGCGATACGCAGTATTTT. This sequence encodes CASSRQGAMGSGSDTQYF. The variable domain in full, with the rest retrieved from reference TRBV5-1 and TRBJ2-3, is KAGVTQTPRYLIKTRGQQVTLSCSPISGHRSVSWYQQTPGQGLQFLFEYFSETQRNKGNFPGRFSGRQFSNSRSEMNVSTLELGDSALYLCASSRQGAMGSGSDTQYFGPGTRLTVL.

This clonotype was seen a few times. The genes are TRBV24-1 and TRBJ2-6; TRBD1 matches at 10 bases. The CDR3 consists of 20 residues. Germline trimming cut 3 bases from V and 0 bases from J; bases unmatched to any gene: 10. Germline loops: CDR1 KGHDR, CDR2 SFDVKD. The CDR3: CATSDRTGTGDSSGANVLTF. In DNA, the CDR3 is TGTGCCACCAGTGATCGGACCGGGACAGGGGATAGCTCTGGGGCCAACGTCCTGACTTTC.

The chain employs TRBV12-3 or TRBV12-4 and TRBJ2-7; TRBD1 aligns across 10 bases. V shed 1 base, J shed 4 bases, and the junction held 4 bases outside the gene matches. The length of the CDR3 is 15 residues. This CDR3 is CASSLVGQGQYEQYF. For the CDR3, the DNA is TGTGCCAGCAGTTTAGTGGGACAGGGGCAATACGAGCAGTACTTC.

Ten or more counts support this clonotype. The CDR3 coding sequence is TGTGCCACCAGTGATTGGGGGGGAGGCATCACCGGGGAGCTGTTTTTT. Translated: CATSDWGGGITGELFF. The rearrangement joins TRBV24-1 to TRBJ2-2; 7 bases agree with TRBD2. With 2 bases clipped from V and 4 bases from J, the junction kept 6 bases outside the gene matches. The CDR3 sequence is 16 residues long. Germline CDR1 KGHDR, CDR2 SFDVKD.

The chain couples TRBV20-1 to TRBJ1-2; 7 nucleotides line up with TRBD1. The V and J ends lost 3 bases and 12 bases, in that order; junction bases with no gene match: 10. Germline V gene sequence: CDR1 DFQATT, CDR2 SNEGSKA (reference sequence). This CDR3 is 12 amino acids long. Here the CDR3 DNA reads TGCAGTGCTAGTCGTGGACAGGCCTCTAACACCTTC. It is translated as CSASRGQASNTF.

V and J are TRBV7-2 and TRBJ2-2; D remains unclear. Trimming pared 3 bases from V and 7 bases from J, leaving 12 bases between. Germline CDR1 and CDR2: SGHTA and FQGNSA. The CDR3 spans 14 residues. The CDR3 loop reads CASSFALGGGELFF. CDR3 coding DNA: TGTGCCAGCAGCTTTGCCCTCGGTGGCGGGGAGCTGTTTTTT.

Comment on this clonotype: A read error may explain this, as a much larger clone is one base away. The chain combines TRBV12-3 or TRBV12-4 with TRBJ1-1; D is uncertain. The CDR3 consists of 12 residues. V lost 2 bases and J 3 bases, leaving 4 bases between the germline ends. The CDR3 DNA follows: TGTGCCAGCAGTTTACAGTACACTGAAGCTTTCTTT. Its translation: CASSLQYTEAFF.

This clonotype was observed a handful of times. The chain couples TRBV5-1 to TRBJ2-1; maybe TRBD2 (7 bases). The CDR3 is 14 residues long. The V gene lost 4 bases and the J gene lost 7 bases, with 15 bases spanning the gap. The germline V gene encodes CDR1 SGHRS and CDR2 YFSETQ. CDR3 bases: TGCGCCAGCAGCGCGGGGGCCCCCTTTAATGAGCAGTTCTTC. Encoded protein: CASSAGAPFNEQFF.

This clonotype was seen many times. The chain employs TRBV20-1 and TRBJ2-1; D assignment may be TRBD1 or TRBD2 (5 bases each). CDR1 is DFQATT and CDR2 is SNEGSKA in the germline V gene (reference sequence). The CDR3 is 12 amino acids. Trimming took 5 bases from V and 7 from J, leaving 12 bases between them. The CDR3 reads CSAVSGGNEQFF. CDR3 DNA: TGCAGTGCTGTCAGTGGGGGAAATGAGCAGTTCTTC.

The chain couples TRBV6-2 or TRBV6-3 to TRBJ1-1, with D unclear. Between the trimmed V and J ends, which lost 6 bases and 5 bases, there was a span of 13 bases. Germline CDR1 MNHEY, CDR2 SVGEGT. The length of the CDR3 is 13 residues. The DNA of the CDR3 is TGTGCCAGCAGCTGGGTCCAGGAAACTGAAGCTTTCTTT. Translation gives CASSWVQETEAFF.

The J gene is TRBJ1-1, the V gene TRBV5-1; D possibly corresponds to TRBD1 (5 bases). Germline V gene data show CDR1 as SGHRS and CDR2 as YFSETQ. This CDR3 is 14 amino acids long. Deletions cut 3 bases from V and 7 bases from J, with 16 bases between. CDR3 residues: CASSWGGEGSEAFF. The CDR3 region has the DNA TGCGCCAGCAGCTGGGGCGGCGAAGGGAGTGAAGCTTTCTTT.

V usage is TRBV9 and J usage is TRBJ2-3; tentative D call: TRBD1 (5 bases). The germline gives CDR1 SGDLS, CDR2 YYNGEE. The CDR3 sequence is 14 residues long. V was cut by 0 bases and J by 7 bases, with 12 bases left in between. CDR3 amino acids: CASSVDQGRYTQYF. CDR3 coding DNA: TGTGCCAGCAGCGTAGACCAGGGTCGATATACGCAGTATTTT.

This clonotype has more than one count but fewer than ten. The chain combines TRBV9 with TRBJ2-3, with 9 bases fitting TRBD2. The germline gives CDR1 SGDLS, CDR2 YYNGEE. The CDR3 has 16 residues. Trimming took 1 base from V and 1 from J; bases not matched to a gene: 4. CDR3 sequence: CASSVSGGLGTDTQYF. CDR3 coding DNA: TGTGCCAGCAGCGTAAGCGGGGGGCTTGGCACAGATACGCAGTATTTT.

This clonotype was counted between two and nine times. This chain uses TRBV30 with TRBJ1-3; D remains ambiguous. Germline V gene lookup returns CDR1 GTSNPN and CDR2 SVGIG (reference sequence). CDR3 length equals 14 residues. V gave up 4 bases and J gave up 0 bases, with 10 bases separating them. The CDR3 sequence is CAWIGAGSGNTIYF. As DNA, the CDR3 is TGTGCCTGGATTGGCGCGGGCTCTGGAAACACCATATATTTT. Variable domain in full (rest from reference TRBV30 and TRBJ1-3): SQTIHQWPATLVQPVGSPLSLECTVEGTSNPNLYWYRQAAGRGLQLLFYSVGIGQISSEVPQNLSASRPQDRQFILSSKKLLLSDSGFYLCAWIGAGSGNTIYFGEGSWLTVV.

This clonotype was seen a handful of times. This chain links TRBV19 with TRBJ1-2; D perhaps matches TRBD1 (5 bases). The CDR3 loop spans 15 amino acids. Germline CDR1 and CDR2: LNHDA and SQIVND (reference sequence). Trimming cost V 1 base and J 5 bases, with 14 bases left between them. CDR3 region: CASSIGTGTGYGYTF. The CDR3 coding sequence is TGTGCCAGTAGTATAGGGACCGGGACCGGATATGGCTACACCTTC.

The chain has TRBV20-1 and TRBJ1-3; possible D gene TRBD1, 6 bases. Germline loops: CDR1 DFQATT, CDR2 SNEGSKA (reference sequence). Deletions cut 7 bases from V and 4 bases from J, with 14 bases between. The CDR3 loop spans 13 amino acids. CDR3 sequence (DNA): TGCAGTGTACCCACAGGGCAAGGAAACACCATATATTTT. This translates into CSVPTGQGNTIYF.

This clonotype was counted ten times or more. The genes are TRBV7-2 and TRBJ2-7; no definite D call. Deletions cut 0 bases from V and 3 bases from J, with 3 bases between. CDR3 length: 12 amino acids. Germline CDR1 reads SGHTA; CDR2 reads FQGNSA. DNA for the CDR3: TGTGCCAGCAGCTTAGCAATCTACGAGCAGTACTTC. It is translated as CASSLAIYEQYF.

V is TRBV20-1 and J is TRBJ2-1, with D unclear. Looked up from germline, CDR1 is DFQATT and CDR2 is SNEGSKA (reference sequence). There are 16 residues in the CDR3. V was clipped by 4 bases and J by 0 bases, with 16 bases between them. This CDR3 reads CSATLRKGSSYNEQFF. The CDR3, as DNA: TGCAGTGCTACCCTGAGGAAGGGTAGCTCCTACAATGAGCAGTTCTTC.

V is TRBV20-1 and J is TRBJ1-1; TRBD1 might be the D (5 bases). CDR3 length equals 12 residues. The V gene lost 4 bases and the J gene lost 7 bases, with 13 bases spanning the gap. Germline CDR1 is DFQATT and CDR2 is SNEGSKA (reference sequence). Written as DNA, the CDR3 is TGCAGTGCTAATGATCGGGGGGATGAAGCTTTCTTT. The encoded protein is CSANDRGDEAFF.

This clonotype was counted many times. The chain recombines TRBV12-3 or TRBV12-4 with TRBJ2-7; D is uncertain. The CDR3 totals 17 residues. V was cut by 4 bases and J by 3 bases, with 22 bases left in between. The CDR3 nucleotides are TGTGCCAGCAGTTCCGGGTCCGGCGGTCGCAACTACTACGAGCAGTACTTC. It specifies CASSSGSGGRNYYEQYF.